This is a list of T cell receptor beta chains from one sample in a study of TIL therapy for anti-PD-1-resistant metastatic lung cancer. Libraries were prepared by immunoSEQ multiplex PCR; TCRdb keeps only in-frame clonotypes and omits some of them. The data contain approximately 87,000 clones, approximately 65% of them singletons. Material: tumor tissue, obtained at baseline. The receptors stem from a person between 30 and 79 years old with non-small cell lung cancer. The CDR3 runs from the conserved cysteine through the conserved F or W. Each record gives: V gene, J gene, CDR3 protein.

V: TRBV6-6; J: TRBJ2-6; CDR3: CASSHRTSTGGANVLTF
V: TRBV11-3; J: TRBJ2-1; CDR3: CASSLGGSNEQFF
V: TRBV6-6; J: TRBJ2-1; CDR3: CASSYGSGYNEQFF
V: TRBV20-1; J: TRBJ2-5; CDR3: CSARGTETQYF
V: TRBV4-1; J: TRBJ2-1; CDR3: CASSQESGGPDNEQFF
V: TRBV27; J: TRBJ1-1; CDR3: CASSRVGRGNYEAFF
V: TRBV7-9; J: TRBJ2-3; CDR3: CASSFDRTLFGDTQYF
V: TRBV11-2; J: TRBJ1-6; CDR3: CASSFYRDNSPLHF
V: TRBV2; J: TRBJ1-4; CDR3: CASSLSAGPNEKLFF
V: TRBV28; J: TRBJ2-7; CDR3: CASSHLNKGTGSHEQYF
V: TRBV24-1; J: TRBJ1-5; CDR3: CATSDPGQGAYQPQHF
V: TRBV6-6; J: TRBJ1-6; CDR3: CASSYSGSYNSPLHF
V: TRBV4-2; J: TRBJ2-2; CDR3: CASSPGLATGELFF
V: TRBV4-1; J: TRBJ1-2; CDR3: CASSPVTGGVGYTF
V: TRBV27; J: TRBJ1-5; CDR3: CASSQGQAPYSNQPQHF
V: TRBV19; J: TRBJ2-3; CDR3: CASSAGLGGDTQYF
V: TRBV4-3; J: TRBJ1-5; CDR3: CASSQDVYSNQPQHF
V: TRBV11-3; J: TRBJ2-2; CDR3: CASSRGQGGTGELFF
V: TRBV7-3; J: TRBJ1-1; CDR3: CASSPTGTSEAFF
V: TRBV6-2/TRBV6-3; J: TRBJ2-1; CDR3: CASSYRGYEQFF
V: TRBV5-1; J: TRBJ1-3; CDR3: CASSLAGQDRSGNTIYF
V: TRBV29-1; J: TRBJ2-1; CDR3: CSVADNEQFF